This T cell receptor beta chain was captured in a study of T cell clonality in common variable immunodeficiency. In its sample, this clone was seen many times. The read stops 3 residues short of the end of the CDR3; the missing end is completed from the germline J gene. Generated by immunoSEQ multiplex PCR, the TCRdb table keeps only in-frame clones and is missing some. The sample has 50,000 to 65,000 clones, none seen only once. Trimming left V 0 bases short and J 3 bases short, with 26 bases between. From germline, CDR1 is DFQATT and CDR2 SNEGSKA (reference sequence). The CDR3 extends over 19 amino acids.

The sample was peripheral blood mononuclear cells. The source of this sequence is a person between 18 and 75 years old in good health. V and J are TRBV20-1 and TRBJ1-2; no clear D. Incomplete CDR3 DNA: TGCAGTGCTAGAGATCCGTCATACCCCGCCGCTGGCGGTGACTATGGC. It encodes CSARDPSYPAAGGDYG. The whole CDR3 sequence is CSARDPSYPAAGGDYGYTF.